The 10 T cell receptor beta chains below all came from one sample that was sequenced in a study of cytomegalovirus exposure and HLA in healthy donors. PCR amplification relied on 60 Vbeta primers (plus 13 Jbeta primers). Sequencing was performed with immunoSEQ multiplex PCR; in TCRdb, only in-frame clones are kept and a portion is missing. Of some 160,000 clones in the sample, approximately 86% were seen once. Source material: PBMCs. The receptors were sampled from a woman aged 18 to 35 in good health and CMV-seronegative.

The chain joins TRBV6-8 to TRBJ1-2, with 9 bases that match TRBD1. CDR1 is MNHGY and CDR2 is SAAAGT in the germline V gene. The CDR3 is 13 residues long. Trimming at V came to 4 bases and at J to 6 bases, leaving 3 bases not matched to a gene. The CDR3 here is CASSLDRGHGYTF. DNA of the CDR3: TGTGCCAGCAGTTTGGACAGGGGTCATGGCTACACCTTC.

The V gene is TRBV5-1, the J gene TRBJ2-7, with 12 bases lining up with TRBD2. V trimming: 5 bases; J trimming: 4 bases; junction bases outside the gene matches: 16. This CDR3 has 18 residues. The V gene's germline CDR1 is SGHRS and CDR2 YFSETQ. This CDR3 reads CASRDGLAGTPVKYEQYF. Written as DNA, the CDR3 is TGCGCCAGCAGGGACGGACTAGCGGGAACCCCAGTAAAGTACGAGCAGTACTTC.

The chain is built from TRBV6-1 and TRBJ1-2; 7 nucleotides match TRBD1. After removal of 2 bases from V and 7 bases from J, the junction contained 7 bases not matched to a gene. CDR1 and CDR2 (germline): MNHNS, SASEGT. The CDR3 loop spans 14 amino acids. CDR3 protein: CASSEMRGLSGYTF. For the CDR3, the DNA is TGTGCCAGCAGTGAAATGAGGGGGCTTAGTGGCTACACCTTC.

V and J are TRBV9 and TRBJ2-3; tentatively, D is TRBD2 (7 bases). Per the germline V gene, CDR1 is SGDLS and CDR2 is YYNGEE. CDR3 length equals 15 residues. The germline V and J ends were trimmed by 2 bases and 6 bases, with 16 bases remaining between them. CDR3 sequence: CASSVSGGIGDTQYF. CDR3 sequence (DNA): TGTGCCAGCAGCGTTTCGGGGGGCATAGGGGATACGCAGTATTTT.

The chain uses TRBV2 and TRBJ1-2; D not resolved. The CDR3 extends over 12 amino acids. The germline gives CDR1 SNHLY, CDR2 FYNNEI. Trimming shortened V by 1 base and J by 5 bases, and 5 bases separated the two germline ends. CDR3 sequence reads: CASSEDRYGYTF. The CDR3 DNA follows: TGTGCCAGCAGTGAAGACAGATATGGCTACACCTTC.

In this sample, this clone turned up a few times. The sample holds other DNA sequences that translate to the same CDR3. DNA of the CDR3: TGTGCCAGCATCAGCGGGAGTTACGAGCAGTACTTC. It encodes CASISGSYEQYF. This chain uses TRBV6-6 with TRBJ2-7; 8 bases line up with TRBD2. Germline assignment: CDR1 MNHNY and CDR2 SVGAGI (reference sequence). J gave up 4 bases and V 7 bases, and 3 bases lay outside the gene matches. There are 12 residues in the CDR3.

The rearrangement links TRBV7-8 to TRBJ1-3; D ambiguous. V was clipped by 2 bases and J by 9 bases, with 14 bases between them. The CDR3 is made up of 14 amino acids. CDR1 is SGHVS, CDR2 FQNEAQ, per germline. The CDR3 sequence: CASSLKFQRGTIYF. The CDR3 bases are TGTGCCAGCAGCTTAAAGTTCCAGAGAGGCACCATATATTTT.

This clone was counted a few times. The genes are TRBV6-5 and TRBJ1-5, with 10 bases identical to TRBD1. J lost 6 bases, V lost 7 bases, and 9 bases had no gene match. Germline CDR1 and CDR2: MNHEY and SVGAGI. The CDR3 loop spans 15 amino acids. This chain's CDR3 is CASTAGTGDSQPQHF. The DNA of the CDR3 is TGTGCCAGCACCGCCGGGACAGGGGATAGTCAGCCCCAGCATTTT.

The chain links TRBV6-5 to TRBJ1-1; a possible D gene is TRBD1 (6 bases). The CDR3 extends over 14 amino acids. V lost 5 bases, J lost 1 base, and 11 bases lay in between. Germline V gene sequence: CDR1 MNHEY, CDR2 SVGAGI. CDR3 in DNA: TGTGCCAGCAGTCCCAGGGGACAGAACACTGAAGCTTTCTTT. Residues: CASSPRGQNTEAFF.

The V and J genes are TRBV9 and TRBJ2-1, with 13 positions matching TRBD2. Germline V gene data show CDR1 as SGDLS and CDR2 as YYNGEE. Trimming removed 0 bases from V and 1 base from J; junction bases left unmatched: 1. CDR3 length: 17 amino acids. This CDR3 reads CASSVGLAGGSYNEQFF. In DNA, the CDR3 is TGTGCCAGCAGCGTAGGACTAGCGGGAGGTTCCTACAATGAGCAGTTCTTC.